This T cell receptor (beta chain) emerged from a study of blood T cell repertoires in COVID-19. As for the study in general: The United States, Italy and Spain were the sources of the acute and convalescent COVID-19 samples.

As originally analysed: Estimated nucleated cell counts came from reference gene primer amplification. The data were produced by immunoSEQ multiplex PCR, yet TCRdb's version contains in-frame clones alone and is incomplete. D and trimming come from the DNA, and the V and J calls and clone size come from that table. The sample carries 250,000 to 300,000 clones, approximately 82% recorded once. Trimming took 3 bases from V and 2 from J, leaving 7 bases between them. Germline-derived CDR1 and CDR2 are LNHDA and SQIVND (reference sequence). The CDR3 runs 14 residues. The V gene is TRBV19, the J gene TRBJ2-2, with D uncertain. The receptor was isolated from a man aged 55-75 years who had recovered from COVID-19. Sample: peripheral blood. The CDR3 region has the DNA TGTGCCAGTAGTATTGAGTTAAACACCGGGGAGCTGTTTTTT. This translates into CASSIELNTGELFF.